Each of the 28 T cell receptor beta chains below was sequenced from the same sample in a study of blood T cells in healthy people across ages. The authors ran a second PCR of roughly 7 to 11 cycles using a sample-barcoded 5' primer and a J-beta primer mix. Each CDR3 protein is one row after TCRdb ran MiXCR on the 5' RACE reads. Here the sample spans about 2 million distinct CDR3 sequences, less than 50% being singletons. The sample taken for sequencing was blood. All receptors derive from a woman in her forties in good health.

The chain carries TRBV6-2 or TRBV6-3 and TRBJ2-7, with 12 bases identical to TRBD1. V dropped 6 bases and J dropped 5; count of bases not matched to a gene: 5. The CDR3 extends over 14 amino acids. Germline values: CDR1 MNHEY, CDR2 SVGEGT. This chain's CDR3 is CASSRDRGRHEQYF. The CDR3 coding sequence is TGTGCCAGCAGCCGGGACAGGGGGCGTCACGAGCAGTACTTC.

The genes are TRBV7-2 and TRBJ2-1, with 7 positions matching TRBD2. Germline V gene sequence: CDR1 SGHTA, CDR2 FQGNSA. Trimming at V came to 5 bases and at J to 0 bases, leaving 7 bases not matched to a gene. The CDR3 consists of 16 residues. The CDR3 loop is CASSGRGFGSYNEQFF. The DNA for the CDR3 is TGTGCCAGCAGCGGGAGGGGATTCGGCTCCTACAATGAGCAGTTCTTC.

The chain recombines TRBV7-2 with TRBJ2-5; D may correspond to TRBD1 or TRBD2 (5 bases each). Germline CDR1 reads SGHTA; CDR2 reads FQGNSA. V was clipped by 2 bases and J by 11 bases, with 24 bases between them. This CDR3 spans 16 amino acids. CDR3 in DNA: TGTGCCAGCAGCTTAAGGGGTATAGCTAGCTACAATGAGCAGTACTTC. Translating it yields CASSLRGIASYNEQYF.

The V call is TRBV10-1, the J call TRBJ2-5; 10 positions agree with TRBD2. From germline, CDR1 is WNHNN and CDR2 SYGVQD (reference sequence). The CDR3 contains 16 residues. Losses at the gene ends were 3 bases for V and 5 bases for J; bases not matched to a gene: 9. The CDR3 loop is CASSDQRGGLLETQYF. As DNA, the CDR3 is TGCGCCAGCAGTGACCAGCGGGGGGGCCTTTTGGAGACCCAGTACTTC.

With regard to this clonotype: One base away lies a much larger clone, so this may be a sequencing read error. This rearrangement joins TRBV29-1 to TRBJ2-4; unclear D gene. The germline CDR1 and CDR2 sequences are SQVTM and ANQGSEA. V dropped 5 bases and J dropped 7 bases, with 9 bases sitting between them. The CDR3 spans 11 residues. The CDR3 loop reads CSVSEANIQYF. CDR3 nucleotide sequence: TGCAGCGTTAGTGAGGCTAACATTCAGTACTTC.

The chain combines TRBV28 with TRBJ1-1, with a tentative D call TRBD1 (5 bases). The CDR3 runs to 15 residues. V lost 1 base and J lost 1, with 10 bases in between. Germline lookup yields CDR1 MDHEN and CDR2 SYDVKM. The CDR3 DNA reads as TGTGCCAGCAGTTTATCGGGGGTTGGGAACACTGAAGCTTTCTTT. This encodes CASSLSGVGNTEAFF.

This sequence joins TRBV28 and TRBJ2-7; TRBD1 aligns across 7 bases. Trimming took 7 bases from V and 2 from J; bases not matched to a gene: 5. CDR3 size: 13 residues. The germline gives CDR1 MDHEN, CDR2 SYDVKM. The CDR3 loop is CASTGTATYEQYF. The CDR3 DNA reads as TGTGCCAGCACGGGGACAGCGACCTACGAGCAGTACTTC. The entire variable domain, with the rest obtained from reference TRBV28 and TRBJ2-7, is as follows: DVKVTQSSRYLVKRTGEKVFLECVQDMDHENMFWYRQDPGLGLRLIYFSYDVKMKEKGDIPEGYSVSREKKERFSLILESASTNQTSMYLCASTGTATYEQYFGPGTRLTVT.

The chain carries TRBV6-2 or TRBV6-3 and TRBJ2-1; D not resolved. The germline V gene encodes CDR1 MNHEY and CDR2 SVGEGT. This CDR3 region has 14 residues. The V end was cut by 0 bases, the J end by 9 bases, with 12 bases between. CDR3 residues: CASSYSSAMGEQFF. DNA for the CDR3: TGTGCCAGCAGTTACTCTTCAGCCATGGGTGAGCAGTTCTTC.

The chain uses TRBV6-1 and TRBJ2-7; 11 nucleotides align to TRBD1. The J call could be wrong; TRBJ2-4 is a better fit for the DNA end. The germline CDR1 and CDR2 sequences are MNHNS and SASEGT. CDR3 size: 18 residues. CDR3 residues: CASSPRLTRTGGQNIQYF. CDR3 DNA: TGTGCCAGCAGCCCCCGGTTGACCCGGACAGGGGGCCAAAACATTCAGTACTTC.

The chain is built from TRBV2 and TRBJ2-5; 9 bases are shared with TRBD1. V gave up 9 bases and J gave up 6 bases; unmatched junction bases: 5. Per germline, CDR1 SNHLY and CDR2 FYNNEI. This CDR3 is built from 12 residues. The CDR3 sequence: CARGQGRKTQYF. As DNA, the CDR3 is TGTGCCAGAGGACAGGGGCGAAAGACCCAGTACTTC.

The chain couples TRBV27 to TRBJ2-1; 12 positions agree with TRBD2. The CDR3 loop spans 17 amino acids. Per the germline V gene, CDR1 is MNHEY and CDR2 is SMNVEV (reference sequence). The junction had 10 bases not matched to a gene; V was cut back by 3 bases and J by 7 bases. The CDR3: CASSFGLAGGPGNEQFF. The CDR3 coding sequence is TGTGCCAGCAGTTTTGGGCTAGCGGGGGGGCCAGGGAATGAGCAGTTCTTC.

V gene TRBV2 combines with J gene TRBJ1-4; 9 nucleotides match TRBD1. The CDR3 runs 15 residues. V lost 0 bases, J lost 5 bases, and 1 base stayed unmatched. The germline gives CDR1 SNHLY, CDR2 FYNNEI. For the CDR3, the DNA is TGTGCCAGCAGTGAAGCGGGGACAGGGAATGAAAAACTGTTTTTT. Translated, it gives CASSEAGTGNEKLFF.

The chain combines TRBV12-3 or TRBV12-4 with TRBJ2-3, with D maybe TRBD2 (7 bases). The V and J ends lost 7 bases and 1 base respectively, with 12 bases between them. The CDR3 has 14 amino acids. The DNA for the CDR3 is TGTGCCAGCATCAAGGGGGGGGGCACAGATACGCAGTATTTT. This codes for CASIKGGGTDTQYF.

The rearrangement uses TRBV7-2 and TRBJ2-7; D may match TRBD1 or TRBD2 (6 bases each). This CDR3 is built from 15 residues. Germline-derived CDR1 and CDR2 are SGHTA and FQGNSA. V was shortened by 6 bases and J by 2 bases, with 17 bases between the two germline ends. The DNA for the CDR3 is TGTGCCAGCAGATCTCTAGGGGGGTCTACCTACGAGCAGTACTTC. Translated, it gives CASRSLGGSTYEQYF.

This clonotype turned up a few times. V and J are TRBV15 and TRBJ2-1; 7 bases line up with TRBD2. Germline CDR1 is LNHNV and CDR2 is YYDKDF (reference sequence). This CDR3 comprises 15 residues. Trimming cost V 5 bases and J 8 bases; bases outside gene matches: 12. The CDR3 loop is CATSLYGGGSYEQFF. The CDR3 DNA sequence: TGTGCCACCAGCCTCTATGGCGGGGGTTCCTATGAGCAGTTCTTC.

This clonotype was seen only a few times. This chain links TRBV7-2 with TRBJ2-7, with 8 bases matching TRBD1. The CDR3 has 16 residues. With V trimmed by 4 bases and J by 3 bases, 11 bases remained unmatched. Germline CDR1 reads SGHTA; CDR2 reads FQGNSA. CDR3 in DNA: TGTGCCAGCAGCTCCTGGCCGGGACAGGAGTTCTACGAGCAGTACTTC. Amino acids: CASSSWPGQEFYEQYF.

This clonotype was detected once. V gene TRBV12-3 or TRBV12-4 combines with J gene TRBJ1-4; possible D gene TRBD1, 5 bases. The germline V and J ends were trimmed by 3 bases and 4 bases, with 18 bases remaining between them. This CDR3 contains 17 residues. CDR3 in amino acids: CASSFPVIGTSNEKLFF. The DNA for the CDR3 is TGTGCCAGCAGTTTTCCAGTTATCGGGACCAGTAATGAAAAACTGTTTTTT.

CDR3 coding DNA: TGTGCCAGCAGCCCCCGACCGCACCTCCAAGAGACCCAGTACTTC. Protein product: CASSPRPHLQETQYF. The chain carries TRBV13 and TRBJ2-5; D uncertain. V was trimmed by 5 bases and J by 1 base, leaving 14 bases between them. Germline V gene lookup returns CDR1 PRHDT and CDR2 FYEKMQ (reference sequence). This CDR3 comprises 15 residues.

The chain links TRBV24-1 to TRBJ1-2, with D unclear. This CDR3 comprises 12 residues. Germline V lookup: CDR1 KGHDR, CDR2 SFDVKD. The V end was cut by 0 bases, the J end by 9 bases, with 7 bases between. The CDR3 spells CATSDLGPRYTF. The CDR3 nucleotides are TGTGCCACCAGTGATTTGGGACCACGCTACACCTTC.

This clonotype has a single count. The CDR3 loop reads CASSSHGGNTQYF. In DNA, the CDR3 is TGTGCCAGCAGCTCTCACGGGGGGAATACGCAGTATTTT. This chain uses TRBV7-2 with TRBJ2-3; 7 nucleotides agree with TRBD2. After removal of 4 bases from V and 7 bases from J, the junction contained 5 bases not matched to a gene. The V gene's germline CDR1 is SGHTA and CDR2 FQGNSA. This CDR3 comprises 13 residues. Drawing the rest from reference TRBV7-2 and TRBJ2-3, the complete variable domain is GAGVSQSPSNKVTEKGKDVELRCDPISGHTALYWYRQSLGQGLEFLIYFQGNSAPDKSGLPSDRFSAERTGGSVSTLTIQRTQQEDSAVYLCASSSHGGNTQYFGPGTRLTVL.

V and J are TRBV20-1 and TRBJ2-5; D uncertain. The ends were cut back, 0 bases at V and 4 bases at J, with 9 bases in the middle. The CDR3 spans 13 residues. Germline V gene data show CDR1 as DFQATT and CDR2 as SNEGSKA (reference sequence). The CDR3 DNA sequence: TGCAGTGCTAGAGACGACTGGGGAGAGACCCAGTACTTC. Its protein product is CSARDDWGETQYF.

The V gene is TRBV7-2, the J gene TRBJ2-5; maybe TRBD2 (5 bases). The CDR3 length is 14 residues. CDR1 and CDR2 from the germline V gene are SGHTA and FQGNSA. V lost 5 bases to trimming and J lost 3 bases, with 13 bases between them. DNA for the CDR3: TGTGCCAGCAGCCACTCCGGGGTGAAAGAGACCCAGTACTTC. Translated: CASSHSGVKETQYF.

The rearrangement joins TRBV27 to TRBJ1-2; possible D gene TRBD1, 5 bases. Germline assignment: CDR1 MNHEY and CDR2 SMNVEV (reference sequence). V was shortened by 7 bases and J by 8 bases, with 20 bases between the two germline ends. This CDR3 spans 14 amino acids. CDR3 coding DNA: TGTGCCAGCACCGGGGAGGGAAGGGGAGAGGGCTACACCTTC. Protein sequence: CASTGEGRGEGYTF.

The genes are TRBV3-1 and TRBJ2-1; D is possibly TRBD1 (6 bases). Germline-derived CDR1 and CDR2 are LGHDT and YNNKEL (reference sequence). The CDR3 sequence is 16 residues long. Trimming stripped 2 bases from V and 0 bases from J, with 11 bases between. For the CDR3, the DNA is TGTGCCAGCAGCCAATCCGGACAGAGCTCCTACAATGAGCAGTTCTTC. Translated, it gives CASSQSGQSSYNEQFF.

The chain recombines TRBV5-1 with TRBJ2-1; 10 bases fit TRBD1. With V trimmed by 7 bases and J by 6 bases, 7 bases remained unmatched. CDR1 is SGHRS and CDR2 is YFSETQ in the germline V gene. The CDR3 spans 14 residues. The CDR3: CASGLRTGGNEQFF. CDR3 DNA: TGCGCCAGCGGCCTGAGGACAGGGGGCAATGAGCAGTTCTTC. Full variable domain (outside the CDR3, taken from reference TRBV5-1 and TRBJ2-1): KAGVTQTPRYLIKTRGQQVTLSCSPISGHRSVSWYQQTPGQGLQFLFEYFSETQRNKGNFPGRFSGRQFSNSRSEMNVSTLELGDSALYLCASGLRTGGNEQFFGPGTRLTVL.

V and J are TRBV7-2 and TRBJ1-2; D possibly corresponds to TRBD1 (6 bases). The CDR3 sequence is 15 residues long. Trimming shortened V by 5 bases and J by 0 bases, and 13 bases separated the two germline ends. Germline CDR1 SGHTA, CDR2 FQGNSA. The CDR3 loop is CASSPQGHSNYGYTF. DNA for the CDR3: TGTGCCAGCAGCCCACAGGGACACTCTAACTATGGCTACACCTTC.

V and J are TRBV12-3 or TRBV12-4 and TRBJ1-4; 10 bases match TRBD1. The CDR3 is 13 amino acids. Germline trimming cut 5 bases from V and 7 bases from J; bases unmatched to any gene: 1. The chain's CDR3 is CASSGQGVEKLFF. CDR3 bases: TGTGCCAGCAGTGGACAGGGGGTTGAAAAACTGTTTTTT.

This chain connects TRBV4-3 to TRBJ2-1; D gene ambiguous. Germline V gene data show CDR1 as LGHNA and CDR2 as YSLEER. The germline V and J ends were trimmed by 2 bases and 10 bases, with 15 bases remaining between them. CDR3 length equals 14 residues. DNA for the CDR3: TGCGCCAGCAGCCAATCGGGCAGTGTCAGGGAGCAGTTCTTC. Translation: CASSQSGSVREQFF.